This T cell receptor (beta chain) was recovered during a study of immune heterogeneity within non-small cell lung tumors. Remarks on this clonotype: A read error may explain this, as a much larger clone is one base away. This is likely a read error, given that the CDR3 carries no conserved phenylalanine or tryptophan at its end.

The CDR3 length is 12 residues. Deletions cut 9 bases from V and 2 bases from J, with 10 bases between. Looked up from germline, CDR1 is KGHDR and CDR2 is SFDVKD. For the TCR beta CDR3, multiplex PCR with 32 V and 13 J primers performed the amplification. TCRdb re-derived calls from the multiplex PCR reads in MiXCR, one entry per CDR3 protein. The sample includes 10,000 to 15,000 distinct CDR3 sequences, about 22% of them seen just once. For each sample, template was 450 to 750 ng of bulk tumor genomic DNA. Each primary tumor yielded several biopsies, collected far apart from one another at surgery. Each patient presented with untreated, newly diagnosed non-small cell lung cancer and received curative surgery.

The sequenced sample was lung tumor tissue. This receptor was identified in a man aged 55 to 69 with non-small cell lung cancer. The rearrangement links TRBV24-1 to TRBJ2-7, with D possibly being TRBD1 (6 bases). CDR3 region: CATRGQPYEQYL. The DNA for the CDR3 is TGTGCCACCCGTGGACAGCCCTACGAGCAGTACCTC.